This TCR beta chain is from a study of cytomegalovirus exposure and HLA in healthy donors. Germline V gives CDR1 DFQATT, CDR2 SNEGSKA (reference sequence). There are 10 residues in the CDR3. Trimming removed 3 bases from V and 13 bases from J, with 7 bases in between. Vbeta (60) and Jbeta (13) primers were used in the PCR. The authors' processing: The count from a later analysis was some 76 million unique TCR beta chains, around 10 million of them shared. Produced via immunoSEQ multiplex PCR; TCRdb's table is partial and in-frame only. V and J calls and clone size are as listed in that table; D and trimming were resolved from the DNA. The sample consists of over 80,000 clones, 55% to 85% of them appearing once. Points on this clone: What it binds is not known.

General study results and limits: Published work reported that the classifier diagnosed cytomegalovirus status with high specificity and sensitivity.

The origin of this receptor is a woman aged 18-29 years in good health and CMV-seropositive. Sequencing used PBMCs. The chain carries TRBV20-1 and TRBJ1-6, with a tentative D call TRBD1 (6 bases). As DNA, the CDR3 is TGCAGTGCTAGTAGGGGGCCCCTCCACTTT. Protein product: CSASRGPLHF.